The clone carrying this TCR beta chain was detected only a few times. The sample is drawn from a study of blood T cells in healthy people across ages. The V end was cut by 3 bases, the J end by 1 base, with 13 bases between. Germline-derived CDR1 and CDR2 are MNHNY and SVGAGI (reference sequence). The CDR3 consists of 15 residues. For the second PCR, which ran for 7 to 11 cycles, a sample-barcoded 5' primer and a J-beta primer mix were used. TCRdb reprocessed the 5' RACE reads with MiXCR, giving one entry per CDR3 protein. The sample has fewer than 1 million distinct CDR3 sequences; under 45% are singletons.

This clonotype originated in a man in his sixties in good health. Sequenced material: blood. The chain carries TRBV6-6 and TRBJ2-7; D possibly corresponds to TRBD1 (5 bases). CDR3 DNA: TGTGCCAGCAGTTATGGCCAGGGTCGGTCCTACGAGCAGTACTTC. Encoded protein: CASSYGQGRSYEQYF.